The 13 T cell receptor beta chains below come from one sample, sequenced in a study of blood T cells in healthy people across ages. PCR was performed a second time for about 7 to 12 cycles using a sample-barcoded 5' primer and a J-beta primer mix. Via MiXCR, TCRdb re-called the 5' RACE reads, giving one row per CDR3 protein. The data hold 500,000 to 700,000 distinct CDR3 sequences, with 25% to 35% observed a single time. The sample taken for sequencing was blood. The source is a woman of 80 years or more in good health.

This clonotype was seen a handful of times. The chain links TRBV7-8 to TRBJ1-1, with TRBD1 matching over 9 bases. This CDR3 is 15 amino acids long. With 5 bases clipped from V and 4 bases from J, the junction kept 8 bases outside the gene matches. Germline-derived CDR1 and CDR2 are SGHVS and FQNEAQ. The CDR3 is CASSPETGGITEAFF. The CDR3 DNA sequence: TGTGCCAGCAGCCCAGAGACAGGGGGAATCACTGAAGCTTTCTTT.

With regard to this clonotype: Sequence at one end of the junction differs from germline and may be a read error. The chain is built from TRBV9 and TRBJ2-5; the D gene is possibly TRBD2 (7 bases). The CDR3 runs 17 residues. CDR1 is SGDLS, CDR2 YYNGEE, per germline. The DNA for the CDR3 is TGTGCCAGCAGCCGGGGGGCTAGCGGCCCCTTTCAAGAGACCCTGTACTTC. It translates to CASSRGASGPFQETLYF.

The V call is TRBV12-5, the J call TRBJ1-4; D remains ambiguous. The CDR3 spans 13 residues. The V end lost 3 bases, the J end lost 8 bases, and 10 bases lay between the germline ends. Germline assignment: CDR1 LGHNT and CDR2 FRNRAP. DNA of the CDR3: TGTGCTAGTGGTTTCGAGACTACAGAAAAACTGTTTTTT. Its protein is CASGFETTEKLFF.

The chain couples TRBV6-1 to TRBJ1-1; D not resolved. Germline V CDR1 and CDR2: MNHNS, SASEGT. The CDR3 sequence is 14 residues long. Trimming removed 7 bases from V and 0 bases from J, with 12 bases in between. The chain's CDR3 is CASMRGNLNTEAFF. Here the CDR3 DNA reads TGTGCCAGCATGCGGGGAAACCTGAACACTGAAGCTTTCTTT.

The table lists this clonotype with many counts. The chain joins TRBV9 to TRBJ2-3; D is unresolved. The CDR3 sequence is 14 residues long. Germline V gene lookup returns CDR1 SGDLS and CDR2 YYNGEE. V shed 1 base and J shed 2 bases, with 8 bases lying between them. The CDR3 loop is CASSVRVHTDTQYF. The CDR3, as DNA: TGTGCCAGCAGCGTAAGGGTCCACACAGATACGCAGTATTTT.

A few counts support this clonotype. The V call is TRBV10-2, the J call TRBJ1-1; a weak D match, TRBD1 (5 bases). The CDR3 sequence is 14 residues long. Per germline, CDR1 WSHSY and CDR2 SAAADI. Between the trimmed V and J ends, which lost 2 bases and 4 bases, there was a span of 11 bases. CDR3 nucleotide sequence: TGCGCCAGCAGTGAGCAGGGCAGGGTCACTGAAGCTTTCTTT. It yields the protein CASSEQGRVTEAFF.

Note on this clonotype: Germline is not matched at one junction end, which may reflect a read error. The CDR3 region has the DNA TGTGCCGGCAGTGAAGAGTGGGGGGGCAGTCAGCCCCAGCATTTT. This translates into CAGSEEWGGSQPQHF. The chain is built from TRBV2 and TRBJ1-5; TRBD1 is a possible D gene (6 bases). Germline assignment: CDR1 SNHLY and CDR2 FYNNEI. This CDR3 comprises 15 residues.

Concerning this clonotype itself: Mismatch with germline at one junction end may stem from a read error. The chain links TRBV5-1 to TRBJ1-4; 7 positions match TRBD1. CDR3 length equals 16 residues. Germline assignment: CDR1 SGHRS and CDR2 YFSETQ. CDR3 amino acids: CASSLAPGQAGEKLFF. As DNA, the CDR3 is TGCGCCAGCAGCTTGGCCCCCGGACAGGCCGGAGAAAAGCTGTTTTTT.

This clonotype was seen many times. The chain couples TRBV4-1 to TRBJ2-7, with 7 bases identical to TRBD1. Losses at the gene ends were 4 bases for V and 2 bases for J; bases not matched to a gene: 11. The germline gives CDR1 MGHRA, CDR2 YSYEKL. The CDR3 consists of 16 residues. The CDR3 nucleotides are TGCGCCAGCAGCCTAGGGGGCGAAGTATCAACCTACGAGCAGTACTTC. Translating it yields CASSLGGEVSTYEQYF.

The CDR3 DNA reads TGTGCCACCGAAAACACAGGGGCGAACTCCTACAATGAGCAGTTCTTC. It codes for CATENTGANSYNEQFF. The V call is TRBV24-1, the J call TRBJ2-1; 7 nucleotides line up with TRBD1. Germline CDR1 is KGHDR and CDR2 is SFDVKD. V lost 9 bases and J lost 0; bases outside the gene matches: 10. This CDR3 spans 16 amino acids.

V usage is TRBV28 and J usage is TRBJ1-5; D not resolved. The CDR3 totals 15 residues. Germline values: CDR1 MDHEN, CDR2 SYDVKM. V lost 5 bases and J lost 5, with 16 bases in between. CDR3 nucleotides: TGTGCCAGCAGTATGCCGCCGTGGAGGGATCAGCCCCAGCATTTT. Translation gives CASSMPPWRDQPQHF.

Comment on this clonotype: This could be a read error, since a much larger clone is one nucleotide away. The chain employs TRBV2 and TRBJ2-1; D is uncertain. The length of the CDR3 is 15 residues. Germline V gene lookup returns CDR1 SNHLY and CDR2 FYNNEI. Deletions cut 7 bases from V and 0 bases from J, with 13 bases between. The CDR3 sequence: CASKARSGSYNEQFF. CDR3 sequence (DNA): TGTGCCAGCAAGGCCAGATCCGGCTCCTACAATGAGCAGTTCTTC.

Concerning this clonotype: The junction and the germline gene differ at one end; a read error may be behind it. The CDR3 region is CASPPLTSLTPYEQYF. CDR3 DNA: TGTGCCAGCCCACCACTAACTAGCCTGACCCCCTACGAGCAGTACTTC. This chain joins TRBV18 and TRBJ2-7, with a weak D call TRBD2 (6 bases). Germline values: CDR1 KGHSH, CDR2 LQKENI. The CDR3 consists of 16 residues.